These 6 T cell receptor beta chains were all obtained from the same sample, sequenced in a study of early T cells in non-severe SARS-CoV-2 infection. TCRdb itself ran the 5' RACE reads through MiXCR, one entry per CDR3 protein. This sample has 100,000 to 150,000 distinct CDR3 sequences, with approximately 15% found just once. Sequencing used whole blood. The receptors were sampled from an adult who was a healthcare worker with PCR-confirmed SARS-CoV-2 infection or an uninfected control (not recorded which).

Worth noting for this clonotype: The conserved phenylalanine or tryptophan is not found at the CDR3 terminus, so this likely reflects a read error. J is TRBJ2-2 and V is TRBV12-3 or TRBV12-4, with D tentatively TRBD1 (5 bases). The CDR3 is 14 residues long. Between the trimmed V and J ends, which lost 6 bases and 2 bases, there was a span of 10 bases. This chain's CDR3 is CASRGPLNTGELFS. In DNA form, the CDR3 reads TGTGCCAGCAGGGGGCCACTAAACACCGGGGAGCTGTTTTCT.

V is TRBV29-1 and J is TRBJ1-1; D gene ambiguous. Germline-derived CDR1 and CDR2 are SQVTM and ANQGSEA. The CDR3 loop spans 14 amino acids. The CDR3 reads CSVATQARNTEAFF. The CDR3 DNA is TGCAGTGTAGCAACGCAGGCCAGGAACACTGAAGCTTTCTTT.

Many counts were recorded for this clonotype. The chain is built from TRBV3-1 and TRBJ2-4; D is undetermined. Germline V gene lookup returns CDR1 LGHDT and CDR2 YNNKEL (reference sequence). Trimming cost V 4 bases and J 4 bases, with 14 bases left between them. The CDR3 has 15 amino acids. CDR3 DNA: TGTGCCAGCAGCCTATCGGCCCCCTCTAAAAACATTCAGTACTTC. Protein product: CASSLSAPSKNIQYF.

The rearrangement joins TRBV7-9 to TRBJ1-2; D possibly corresponds to TRBD1 (5 bases). This CDR3 region has 14 residues. Germline assignment: CDR1 SEHNR and CDR2 FQNEAQ (reference sequence). The V end was cut by 3 bases, the J end by 4 bases, with 12 bases between. The CDR3 reads CASSLGDRSYGYTF. CDR3 DNA: TGTGCCAGCAGCTTGGGGGATCGGAGCTATGGCTACACCTTC.

There are many counts of this clonotype. The gene calls are TRBV2 and TRBJ2-7; D is undetermined. Trimming stripped 2 bases from V and 3 bases from J, with 5 bases between. This CDR3 spans 12 amino acids. The germline CDR1 and CDR2 sequences are SNHLY and FYNNEI. CDR3 in DNA: TGTGCCAGCAGTGAATTAGGCTACGAGCAGTACTTC. Translating gives CASSELGYEQYF.

This clonotype has just a few counts. The chain has TRBV7-9 and TRBJ2-2; D may be TRBD1 (6 bases). Germline CDR1 reads SEHNR; CDR2 reads FQNEAQ (reference sequence). Trimming left V 4 bases short and J 6 bases short, with 15 bases between. The CDR3 has 15 residues. In nucleotides, the CDR3 is TGTGCCAGCAGCTCACCGGGACACCTCCCCGGGGAGCTGTTTTTT. Translated, it gives CASSSPGHLPGELFF.